Below, 25 T cell receptor beta chains from the same sample are listed, as sequenced in a study of neurological immune-mediated disorders. TCRdb reanalysed the 5' RACE reads using MiXCR and keeps one entry per CDR3 protein. The repertoire holds some 65,000 distinct CDR3 sequences, 4% to 6% seen once, with about 2.8% in the top ten. The specimen sequenced was PBMCs. These receptors all stem from a woman in her 30s with multiple sclerosis.

This clonotype was observed a handful of times. The CDR3 DNA sequence: TGTGCCAGCAGCTTAAGAGGCCGGGATGAGCAGTTCTTC. Translating it yields CASSLRGRDEQFF. The chain joins TRBV11-3 to TRBJ2-1; D not certain. Trimming removed 2 bases at V and 8 bases at J, with 10 bases between. The CDR3 totals 13 residues. Germline V gene lookup returns CDR1 SGHNT and CDR2 YENEEA.

V usage is TRBV5-6 and J usage is TRBJ1-1; D not certain. With 0 bases removed from V and 2 bases from J, the gap between germline ends came to 20 bases. There are 18 residues in the CDR3. Germline CDR1 reads SGHDT; CDR2 reads YYEEEE. The CDR3, as DNA: TGTGCCAGCAGCTTGGTGCCGGAATTCGCTCTTGGCAACACTGAAGCTTTCTTT. This translates into CASSLVPEFALGNTEAFF.

This clonotype was counted many times. The rearrangement links TRBV27 to TRBJ1-5; D gene ambiguous. This CDR3 contains 13 residues. V shed 0 bases and J shed 4 bases, with 4 bases lying between them. From germline, CDR1 is MNHEY and CDR2 SMNVEV (reference sequence). CDR3 DNA: TGTGCCAGCAGTTTATCTTGGAATCAGCCCCAGCATTTT. This encodes CASSLSWNQPQHF.

This clonotype has more than one count but fewer than ten. The chain uses TRBV12-3 or TRBV12-4 and TRBJ2-7; no clear D. CDR3 size: 13 residues. The germline V and J ends were trimmed by 1 base and 0 bases, with 4 bases remaining between them. The CDR3 nucleotides read TGTGCCAGCAGTTTAGACAACTCCTACGAGCAGTACTTC. Translation gives CASSLDNSYEQYF.

The chain combines TRBV12-3 or TRBV12-4 with TRBJ1-1, with 7 bases lining up with TRBD1. CDR3 length: 13 amino acids. The V and J ends lost 5 bases and 11 bases, in that order; junction bases with no gene match: 11. CDR3 nucleotides: TGTGCCAGCAGTCAACGGGACAGTCTTGTCGCTTTCTTT. Translation: CASSQRDSLVAFF.

Ten or more counts support this clonotype. The chain links TRBV20-1 to TRBJ1-5, with D perhaps matching TRBD1 (5 bases). The CDR3 has 14 residues. Germline CDR1 and CDR2: DFQATT and SNEGSKA (reference sequence). The germline V and J ends were trimmed by 1 base and 4 bases, with 11 bases remaining between them. CDR3 protein: CSARGGVHNQPQHF. DNA for the CDR3: TGCAGTGCTAGAGGAGGGGTCCATAATCAGCCCCAGCATTTT.

This clonotype was observed at least ten times. The chain couples TRBV5-6 to TRBJ2-4; 12 bases are shared with TRBD2. CDR3 length: 19 residues. V dropped 4 bases and J dropped 0; count of bases not matched to a gene: 11. CDR1 is SGHDT and CDR2 is YYEEEE in the germline V gene. CDR3 in DNA: TGTGCCAGCAGCCGCTTGACTAGCGGGGGATACCTAGCCAAAAACATTCAGTACTTC. As protein: CASSRLTSGGYLAKNIQYF.

This clonotype occurred many times. The chain uses TRBV5-4 and TRBJ1-2; 7 bases are shared with TRBD1. V was pared by 5 bases and J by 4 bases, with 8 bases of the junction left unmatched. Germline lookup yields CDR1 SGHNT and CDR2 YYREEE (reference sequence). The CDR3 has 14 amino acids. CDR3 bases: TGTGCCAGCAGTCTTACAGGGGCCTTCTATGGCTACACCTTC. This encodes CASSLTGAFYGYTF.

This clonotype has just a few counts. A read error may account for a junction end that differs from germline. The chain recombines TRBV5-6 with TRBJ1-5; 9 nucleotides line up with TRBD1. Germline values: CDR1 SGHDT, CDR2 YYEEEE. This CDR3 contains 14 residues. CDR3 DNA sequence: TGTGCCAGCAGCTTCACAGGGGGCAATCAGCCCCAGAATTTT. Translating gives CASSFTGGNQPQNF. Full variable domain (rest looked up from reference TRBV5-6 and TRBJ1-5): DAGVTQSPTHLIKTRGQQVTLRCSPKSGHDTVSWYQQALGQGPQFIFQYYEEEERQRGNFPDRFSGHQFPNYSSELNVNALLLGDSALYLCASSFTGGNQPQNFGDGTRLSIL.

This clonotype was counted at least ten times. This sequence joins TRBV30 and TRBJ1-2; a possible D gene is TRBD1 (6 bases). V lost 4 bases and J 1 base, leaving 19 bases between the germline ends. This CDR3 spans 16 amino acids. Germline CDR1 and CDR2: GTSNPN and SVGIG (reference sequence). The CDR3 reads CAWMRGGGGDNYGYTF. CDR3 bases: TGTGCCTGGATGCGAGGTGGGGGCGGAGATAACTATGGCTACACCTTC.

This clonotype was picked up many times. J is TRBJ2-3 and V is TRBV7-6; TRBD1 agrees at 8 bases. CDR1 SGHVS and CDR2 FNYEAQ come from the germline V gene. The CDR3 has 16 amino acids. V dropped 5 bases and J dropped 1; count of bases not matched to a gene: 8. The CDR3 region has the DNA TGTGCCAGCAGCCCCAATCGGGGACAGGGCACAGATACGCAGTATTTT. Translated: CASSPNRGQGTDTQYF.

At least ten counts were recorded for this clonotype. CDR3 nucleotides: TGCGCCAGCAGCTTGTTGTTGAGAGCGGAAGAGACCCAGTACTTC. Translated: CASSLLLRAEETQYF. The V call is TRBV5-1, the J call TRBJ2-5, with D tentatively TRBD2 (5 bases). V lost 1 base, J lost 3 bases, and 13 bases lay in between. The CDR3 loop spans 15 amino acids. Germline V gene lookup returns CDR1 SGHRS and CDR2 YFSETQ.

In this sample, this clonotype turned up many times. The chain joins TRBV5-1 to TRBJ2-4; TRBD2 aligns across 7 bases. Germline assignment: CDR1 SGHRS and CDR2 YFSETQ. Germline trimming cut 2 bases from V and 0 bases from J; bases unmatched to any gene: 8. The CDR3 spans 17 residues. The CDR3 loop reads CASSLGVGGGAKNIQYF. The CDR3 coding sequence is TGCGCCAGCAGCTTAGGGGTCGGCGGGGGAGCCAAAAACATTCAGTACTTC.

This clonotype was observed a handful of times. The chain carries TRBV6-1 and TRBJ2-1; perhaps TRBD2 as D (6 bases). The CDR3 is 15 residues long. Germline V gene data show CDR1 as MNHNS and CDR2 as SASEGT. V lost 3 bases to trimming and J lost 2 bases, with 11 bases between them. CDR3 nucleotide sequence: TGTGCCAGCAGTGAGCGACTAGAAACCTACAATGAGCAGTTCTTC. This gives the protein CASSERLETYNEQFF.

This clonotype was observed at least ten times. The gene calls are TRBV7-9 and TRBJ2-3; perhaps TRBD2 as D (5 bases). The ends were cut back, 4 bases at V and 1 base at J, with 12 bases in the middle. The CDR3 contains 15 residues. Per the germline V gene, CDR1 is SEHNR and CDR2 is FQNEAQ (reference sequence). The CDR3 is CASSSRLGGTDTQYF. In DNA, the CDR3 is TGTGCCAGCAGCTCAAGACTCGGGGGCACAGATACGCAGTATTTT.

This clonotype was detected ten times or more. One end of the junction varies from germline; a read error may be responsible. In nucleotides, the CDR3 is TGCAGTGCGGCCGGAACTAGCAATCAGCCCCAGAATTTT. This sequence encodes CSAAGTSNQPQNF. The V call is TRBV20-1, the J call TRBJ1-5; no definite D call. This CDR3 spans 13 amino acids. CDR1 and CDR2 from the germline V gene are DFQATT and SNEGSKA (reference sequence).

This clonotype was seen repeatedly, ten times or more. V usage is TRBV5-1 and J usage is TRBJ2-5; TRBD2 matches at 9 bases. The CDR3 length is 15 residues. The V gene end was trimmed by 4 bases and the J gene end by 4 bases; junction bases not matched to a gene: 8. In germline, CDR1 is SGHRS, CDR2 YFSETQ. CDR3 protein: CASSPQGLARETQYF. CDR3 sequence (DNA): TGCGCCAGCAGCCCGCAGGGACTAGCCCGAGAGACCCAGTACTTC.

This clonotype turned up a few times. This chain joins TRBV5-1 and TRBJ2-1, with D perhaps matching TRBD1 (5 bases). The CDR3 sequence is 17 residues long. The V gene lost 4 bases and the J gene lost 11 bases, with 28 bases spanning the gap. Germline V gene data show CDR1 as SGHRS and CDR2 as YFSETQ. The CDR3: CASSQPTGGQEWTKQFF. Here the CDR3 DNA reads TGCGCCAGCAGCCAACCTACAGGTGGGCAGGAGTGGACCAAGCAGTTCTTC.

This clonotype was seen repeatedly, ten times or more. The chain carries TRBV6-5 and TRBJ2-2, with unresolved D. This CDR3 is built from 11 residues. Germline lookup yields CDR1 MNHEY and CDR2 SVGAGI. Between the trimmed V and J ends, which lost 7 bases and 6 bases, there was a span of 6 bases. In nucleotides, the CDR3 is TGTGCCAGCACCGGACCCGGGGAGCTGTTTTTT. Its protein product is CASTGPGELFF.

This clonotype came up many times. One end of the junction fails to match germline, which may point to a read error. The chain uses TRBV30 and TRBJ1-4; no reliable D call. CDR3 size: 12 residues. CDR1 and CDR2 from the germline V gene are GTSNPN and SVGIG (reference sequence). CDR3 sequence (DNA): TGTGCCTGGAGTAACCCTAAAGAAAAACTGTTTTTT. Translated, it gives CAWSNPKEKLFF.

This clonotype was counted at least ten times. V gene TRBV12-3 or TRBV12-4 combines with J gene TRBJ1-3, with unresolved D. The CDR3 extends over 13 amino acids. The V end lost 8 bases, the J end lost 4 bases, and 12 bases lay between the germline ends. CDR3 coding DNA: TGTGCCAGCGGCCGCCTGGGCGGAAACACCATATATTTT. This sequence encodes CASGRLGGNTIYF.

This clonotype was recorded many times. J is TRBJ1-3 and V is TRBV5-6; tentatively, D is TRBD1 (5 bases). Trimming removed 3 bases at V and 0 bases at J, with 7 bases between. CDR3 length: 14 amino acids. Germline-derived CDR1 and CDR2 are SGHDT and YYEEEE. CDR3 in amino acids: CASSWGPSGNTIYF. Here the CDR3 DNA reads TGTGCCAGCAGCTGGGGACCCTCTGGAAACACCATATATTTT.

This clonotype was seen repeatedly, ten times or more. The V and J genes are TRBV20-1 and TRBJ2-3; 8 bases match TRBD2. Germline assignment: CDR1 DFQATT and CDR2 SNEGSKA (reference sequence). J lost 0 bases, V lost 3 bases, and 5 bases had no gene match. The CDR3 consists of 15 residues. CDR3 amino acids: CSASSKRGSTDTQYF. The CDR3 DNA sequence: TGCAGTGCTAGTTCGAAGCGGGGGAGCACAGATACGCAGTATTTT.

This clonotype was found many times. The chain is built from TRBV15 and TRBJ2-7; TRBD2 matches at 11 bases. V shed 2 bases and J 3 bases; nucleotides not matched to a gene: 6. CDR1 and CDR2 (germline): LNHNV, YYDKDF (reference sequence). The CDR3 runs 16 residues. CDR3 nucleotides: TGTGCCACCAGCAGACTAGCGGGGGGAAATCGCTACGAGCAGTACTTC. Translated, it gives CATSRLAGGNRYEQYF.

The V call is TRBV5-1, the J call TRBJ1-1; no definite D call. The CDR3 totals 12 residues. The V gene's germline CDR1 is SGHRS and CDR2 YFSETQ. The ends were cut back, 4 bases at V and 5 bases at J, with 9 bases in the middle. The CDR3 protein is CASSMTKTEAFF. For the CDR3, the DNA is TGCGCCAGCAGCATGACAAAAACTGAAGCTTTCTTT.